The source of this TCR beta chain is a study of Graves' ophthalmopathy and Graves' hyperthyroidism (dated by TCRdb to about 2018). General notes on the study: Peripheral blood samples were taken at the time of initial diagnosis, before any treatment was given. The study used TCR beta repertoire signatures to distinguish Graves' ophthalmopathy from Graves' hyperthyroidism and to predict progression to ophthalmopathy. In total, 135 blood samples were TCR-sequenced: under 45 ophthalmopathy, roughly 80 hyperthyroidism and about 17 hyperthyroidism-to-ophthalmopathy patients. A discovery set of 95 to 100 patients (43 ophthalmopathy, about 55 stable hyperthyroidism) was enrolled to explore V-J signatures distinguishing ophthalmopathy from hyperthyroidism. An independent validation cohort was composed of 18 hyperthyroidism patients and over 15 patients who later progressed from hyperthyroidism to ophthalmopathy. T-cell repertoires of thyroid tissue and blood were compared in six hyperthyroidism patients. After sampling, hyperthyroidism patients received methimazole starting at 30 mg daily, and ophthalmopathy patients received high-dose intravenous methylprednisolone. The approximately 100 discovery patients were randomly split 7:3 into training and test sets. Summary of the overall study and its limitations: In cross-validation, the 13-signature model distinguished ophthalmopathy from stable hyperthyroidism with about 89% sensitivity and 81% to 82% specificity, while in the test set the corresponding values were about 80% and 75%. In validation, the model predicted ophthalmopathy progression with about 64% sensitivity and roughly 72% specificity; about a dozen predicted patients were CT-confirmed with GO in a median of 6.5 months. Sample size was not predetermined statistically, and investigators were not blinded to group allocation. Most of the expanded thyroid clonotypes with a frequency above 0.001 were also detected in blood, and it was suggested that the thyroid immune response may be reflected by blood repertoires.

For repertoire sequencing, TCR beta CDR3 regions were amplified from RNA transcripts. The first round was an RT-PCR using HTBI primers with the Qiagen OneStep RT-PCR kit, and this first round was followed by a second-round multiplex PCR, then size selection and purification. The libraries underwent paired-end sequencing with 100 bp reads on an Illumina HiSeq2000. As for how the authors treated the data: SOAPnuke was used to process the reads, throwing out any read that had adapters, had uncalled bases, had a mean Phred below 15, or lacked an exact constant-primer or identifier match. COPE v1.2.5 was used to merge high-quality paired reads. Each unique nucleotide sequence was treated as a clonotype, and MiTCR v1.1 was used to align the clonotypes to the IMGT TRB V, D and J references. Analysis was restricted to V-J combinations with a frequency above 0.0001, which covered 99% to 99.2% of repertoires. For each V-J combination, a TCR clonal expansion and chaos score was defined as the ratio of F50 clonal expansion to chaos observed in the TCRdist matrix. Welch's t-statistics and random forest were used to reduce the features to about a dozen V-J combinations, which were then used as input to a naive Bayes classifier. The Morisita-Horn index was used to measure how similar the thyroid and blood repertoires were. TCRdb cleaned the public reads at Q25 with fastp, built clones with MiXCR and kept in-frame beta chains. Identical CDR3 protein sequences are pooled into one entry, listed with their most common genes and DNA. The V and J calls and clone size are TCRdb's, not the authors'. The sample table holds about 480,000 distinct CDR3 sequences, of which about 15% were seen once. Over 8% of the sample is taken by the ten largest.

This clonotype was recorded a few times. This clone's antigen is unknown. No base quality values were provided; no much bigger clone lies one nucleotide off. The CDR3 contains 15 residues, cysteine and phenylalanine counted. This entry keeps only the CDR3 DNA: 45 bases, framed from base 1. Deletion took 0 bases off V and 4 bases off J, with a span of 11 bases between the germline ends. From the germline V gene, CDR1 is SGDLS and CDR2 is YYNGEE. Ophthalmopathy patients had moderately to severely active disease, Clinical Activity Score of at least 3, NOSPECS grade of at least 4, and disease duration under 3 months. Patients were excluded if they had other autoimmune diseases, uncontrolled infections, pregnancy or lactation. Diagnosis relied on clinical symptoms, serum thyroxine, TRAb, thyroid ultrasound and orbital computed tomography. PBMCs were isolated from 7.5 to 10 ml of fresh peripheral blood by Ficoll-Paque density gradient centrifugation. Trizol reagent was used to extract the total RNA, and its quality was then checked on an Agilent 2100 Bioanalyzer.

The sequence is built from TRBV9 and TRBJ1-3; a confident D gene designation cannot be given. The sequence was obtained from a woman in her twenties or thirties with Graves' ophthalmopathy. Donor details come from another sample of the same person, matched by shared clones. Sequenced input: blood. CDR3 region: CASSVAPKQGNTIYF. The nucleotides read TGTGCCAGCAGCGTAGCCCCCAAACAGGGAAACACCATATATTTT.